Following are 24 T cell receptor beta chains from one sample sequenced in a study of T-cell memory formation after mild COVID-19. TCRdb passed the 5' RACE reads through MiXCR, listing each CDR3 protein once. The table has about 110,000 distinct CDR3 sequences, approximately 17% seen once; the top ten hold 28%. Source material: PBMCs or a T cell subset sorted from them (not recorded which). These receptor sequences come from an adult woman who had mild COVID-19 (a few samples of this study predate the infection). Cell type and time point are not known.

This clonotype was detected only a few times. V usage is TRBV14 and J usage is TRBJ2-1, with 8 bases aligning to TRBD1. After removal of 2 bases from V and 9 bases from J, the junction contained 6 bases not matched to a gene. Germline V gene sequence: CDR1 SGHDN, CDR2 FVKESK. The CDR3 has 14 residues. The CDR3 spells CASSQWDRPSEQFF. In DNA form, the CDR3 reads TGTGCCAGCAGCCAATGGGACAGGCCCTCTGAGCAGTTCTTC.

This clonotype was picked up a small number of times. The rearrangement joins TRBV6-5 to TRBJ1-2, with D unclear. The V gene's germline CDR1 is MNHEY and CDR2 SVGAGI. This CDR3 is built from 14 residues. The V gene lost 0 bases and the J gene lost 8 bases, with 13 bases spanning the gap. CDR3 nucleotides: TGTGCCAGCAGTTACTCAGGACCATTCCGCGGCTACACCTTC. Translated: CASSYSGPFRGYTF.

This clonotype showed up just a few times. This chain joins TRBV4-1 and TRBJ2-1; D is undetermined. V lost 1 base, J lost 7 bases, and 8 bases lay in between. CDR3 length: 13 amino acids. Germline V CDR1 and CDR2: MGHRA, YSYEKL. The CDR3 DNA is TGCGCCAGCAGCCAAGTTCTGAGGAATGAGCAGTTCTTC. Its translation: CASSQVLRNEQFF.

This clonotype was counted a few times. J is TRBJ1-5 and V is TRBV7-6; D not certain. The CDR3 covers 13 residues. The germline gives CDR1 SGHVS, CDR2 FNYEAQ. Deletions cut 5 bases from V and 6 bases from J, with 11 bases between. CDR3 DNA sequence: TGTGCCAGCAGCGAGGACGGGCTTCAGCCCCAGCATTTT. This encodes CASSEDGLQPQHF.

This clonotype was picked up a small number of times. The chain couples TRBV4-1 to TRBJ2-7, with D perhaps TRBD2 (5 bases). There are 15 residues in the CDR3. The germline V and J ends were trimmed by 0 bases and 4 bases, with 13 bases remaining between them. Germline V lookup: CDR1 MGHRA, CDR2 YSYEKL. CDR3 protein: CASSQEGHGDYEQYF. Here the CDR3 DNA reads TGCGCCAGCAGCCAAGAGGGTCACGGGGATTACGAGCAGTACTTC.

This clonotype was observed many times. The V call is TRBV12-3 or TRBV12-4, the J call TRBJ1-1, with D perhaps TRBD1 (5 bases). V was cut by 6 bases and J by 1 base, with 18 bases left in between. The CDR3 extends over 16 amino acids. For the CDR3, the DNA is TGTGCCAGCAGCCTTGGGGTACAGGCTAAGAACACTGAAGCTTTCTTT. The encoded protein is CASSLGVQAKNTEAFF.

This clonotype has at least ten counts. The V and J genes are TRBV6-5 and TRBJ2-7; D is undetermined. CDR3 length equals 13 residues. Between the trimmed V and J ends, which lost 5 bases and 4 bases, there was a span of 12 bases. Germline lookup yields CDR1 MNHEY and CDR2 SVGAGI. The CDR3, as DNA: TGTGCCAGCAGTATAGCTGTGGGGTACGAGCAGTACTTC. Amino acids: CASSIAVGYEQYF.

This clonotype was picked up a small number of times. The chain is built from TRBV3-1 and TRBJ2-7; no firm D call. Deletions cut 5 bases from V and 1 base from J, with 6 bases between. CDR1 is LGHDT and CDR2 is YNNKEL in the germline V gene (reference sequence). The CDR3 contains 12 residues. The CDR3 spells CASSASSYEQYF. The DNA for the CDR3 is TGTGCCAGCAGCGCCTCTTCCTACGAGCAGTACTTC.

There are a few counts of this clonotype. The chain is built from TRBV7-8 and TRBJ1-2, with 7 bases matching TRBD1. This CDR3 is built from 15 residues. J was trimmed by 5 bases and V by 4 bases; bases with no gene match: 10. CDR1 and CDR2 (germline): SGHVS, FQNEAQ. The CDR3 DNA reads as TGTGCCAGCAGCTCCCCCGGGACAGAGCATTATGGCTACACCTTC. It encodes CASSSPGTEHYGYTF.

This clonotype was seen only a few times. For the CDR3, the DNA is TGTGCCTGGAGTGTACGGGGAATTTGGAACATTCAGTACTTC. This encodes CAWSVRGIWNIQYF. The V call is TRBV30, the J call TRBJ2-4, with D possibly matching TRBD2 (5 bases). Germline CDR1 is GTSNPN and CDR2 is SVGIG (reference sequence). CDR3 length: 14 amino acids. V lost 0 bases and J 7 bases, leaving 13 bases between the germline ends.

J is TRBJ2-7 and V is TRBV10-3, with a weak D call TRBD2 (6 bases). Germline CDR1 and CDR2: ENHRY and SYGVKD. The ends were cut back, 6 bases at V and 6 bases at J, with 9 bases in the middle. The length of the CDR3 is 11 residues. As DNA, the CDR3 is TGTGCCATCAGGGGGGGATCCGAGCAGTACTTC. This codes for CAIRGGSEQYF.

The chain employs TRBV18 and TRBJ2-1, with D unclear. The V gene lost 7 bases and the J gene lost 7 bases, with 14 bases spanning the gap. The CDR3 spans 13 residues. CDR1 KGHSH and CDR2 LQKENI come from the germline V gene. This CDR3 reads CASLGIPTNEQFF. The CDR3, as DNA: TGTGCCAGCTTAGGGATCCCTACTAATGAGCAGTTCTTC. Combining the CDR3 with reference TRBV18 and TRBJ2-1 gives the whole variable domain NAGVMQNPRHLVRRRGQEARLRCSPMKGHSHVYWYRQLPEEGLKFMVYLQKENIIDESGMPKERFSAEFPKEGPSILRIQQVVRGDSAAYFCASLGIPTNEQFFGPGTRLTVL.

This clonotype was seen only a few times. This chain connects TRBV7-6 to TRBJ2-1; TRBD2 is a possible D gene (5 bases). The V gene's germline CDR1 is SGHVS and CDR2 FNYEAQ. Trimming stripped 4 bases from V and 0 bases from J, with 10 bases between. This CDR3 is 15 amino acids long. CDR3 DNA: TGTGCCAGCAGCTACGGGGTAAGCTCCTACAATGAGCAGTTCTTC. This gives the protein CASSYGVSSYNEQFF.

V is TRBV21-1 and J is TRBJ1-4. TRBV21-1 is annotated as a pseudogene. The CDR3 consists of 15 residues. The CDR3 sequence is CASSKEPGFREKLFF. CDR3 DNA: TGTGCCAGCAGCAAAGAGCCGGGGTTTCGAGAAAAACTGTTTTTT.

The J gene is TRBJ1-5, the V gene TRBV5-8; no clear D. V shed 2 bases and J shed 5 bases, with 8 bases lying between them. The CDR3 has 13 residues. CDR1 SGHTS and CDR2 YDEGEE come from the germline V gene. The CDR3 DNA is TGTGCCAGCAGCTTTTACAGCTATCAGCCCCAGCATTTT. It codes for CASSFYSYQPQHF.

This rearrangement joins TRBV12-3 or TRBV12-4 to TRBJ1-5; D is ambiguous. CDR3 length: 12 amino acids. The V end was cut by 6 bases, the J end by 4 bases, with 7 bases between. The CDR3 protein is CASRDGNQPQHF. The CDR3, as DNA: TGTGCCAGCAGGGACGGTAATCAGCCCCAGCATTTT.

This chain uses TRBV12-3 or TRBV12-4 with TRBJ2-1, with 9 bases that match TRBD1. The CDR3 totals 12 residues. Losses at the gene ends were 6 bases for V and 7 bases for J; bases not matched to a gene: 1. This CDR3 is CASRGTGNEQFF. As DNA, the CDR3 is TGTGCCAGCAGGGGGACAGGGAATGAGCAGTTCTTC.

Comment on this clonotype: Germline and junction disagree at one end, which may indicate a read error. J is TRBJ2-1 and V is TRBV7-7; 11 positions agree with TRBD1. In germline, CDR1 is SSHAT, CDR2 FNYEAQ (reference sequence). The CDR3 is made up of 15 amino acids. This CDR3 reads CASSLGQGEDNEQFF. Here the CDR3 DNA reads TGTGCTAGCAGCCTGGGACAGGGGGAAGACAATGAGCAGTTCTTC.

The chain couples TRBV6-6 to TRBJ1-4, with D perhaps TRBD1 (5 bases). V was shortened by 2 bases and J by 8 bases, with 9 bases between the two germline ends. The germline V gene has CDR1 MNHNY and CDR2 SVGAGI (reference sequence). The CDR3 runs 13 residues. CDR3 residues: CASSYTQGEKLFF. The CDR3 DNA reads TGTGCCAGCAGTTACACCCAGGGAGAAAAACTGTTTTTT.

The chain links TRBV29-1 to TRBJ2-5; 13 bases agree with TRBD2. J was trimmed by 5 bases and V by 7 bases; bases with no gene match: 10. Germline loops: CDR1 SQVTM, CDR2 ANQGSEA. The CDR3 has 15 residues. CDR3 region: CSAGTSGTLRETQYF. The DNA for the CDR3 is TGCAGCGCCGGGACTAGCGGGACCCTCCGGGAGACCCAGTACTTC.

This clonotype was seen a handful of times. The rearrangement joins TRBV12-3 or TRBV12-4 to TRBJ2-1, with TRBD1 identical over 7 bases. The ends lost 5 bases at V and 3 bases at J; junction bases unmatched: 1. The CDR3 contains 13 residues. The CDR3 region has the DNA TGTGCCAGCAGTGACAGGGACTACAATGAGCAGTTCTTC. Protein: CASSDRDYNEQFF.

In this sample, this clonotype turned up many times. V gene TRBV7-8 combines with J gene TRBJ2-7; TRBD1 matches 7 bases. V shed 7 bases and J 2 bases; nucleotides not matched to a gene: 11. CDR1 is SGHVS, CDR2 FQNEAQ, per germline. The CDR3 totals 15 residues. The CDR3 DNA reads TGTGCCAGCACCAAATCCGGGACAGCGACCTACGAGCAGTACTTC. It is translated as CASTKSGTATYEQYF.

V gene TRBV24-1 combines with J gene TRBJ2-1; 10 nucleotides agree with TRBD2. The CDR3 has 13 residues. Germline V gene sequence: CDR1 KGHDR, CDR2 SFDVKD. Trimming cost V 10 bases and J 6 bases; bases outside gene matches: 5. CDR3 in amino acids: CATTGTSVNEQFF. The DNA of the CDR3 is TGTGCCACTACCGGGACTAGCGTCAATGAGCAGTTCTTC.

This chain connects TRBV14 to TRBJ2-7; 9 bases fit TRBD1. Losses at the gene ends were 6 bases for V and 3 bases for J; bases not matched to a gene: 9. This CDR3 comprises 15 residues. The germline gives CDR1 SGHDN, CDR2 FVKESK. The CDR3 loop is CASRSTGTGLYEQYF. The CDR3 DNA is TGTGCCAGCAGGTCCACGGGGACAGGGCTCTACGAGCAGTACTTC.